Each of the 2 T cell receptor beta chains below was sequenced from the same sample in a study of beta chain features in type 1 diabetes. Since all of the isolated RNA was reverse transcribed, expressed TCRB transcripts were what got sequenced. Profiling relied on immunoSEQ multiplex PCR, and the TCRdb table lists in-frame clones only, not all of them. Counted here are about 260,000 clones, around 22% occurring once; the ten biggest clones make up about 0.011%. For these receptors, no antigen is known. Study findings and constraints: People with Type 1 diabetes carried modestly yet significantly shorter TCRB CDR3s in all four CD4+ subsets.

Sequencing was carried out using naive CD4+ T cells from blood. The receptor set was obtained from a woman younger than 45 with type 1 diabetes.

DNA of the CDR3: TGTGCCTGGAGTGTAACGGAGAGGGTAGCTTTCTTT. Its protein is CAWSVTERVAFF. The rearrangement links TRBV30 to TRBJ1-1; no definite D call. CDR3 size: 12 residues. V was cut by 0 bases and J by 10 bases, with 12 bases left in between. The V gene's germline CDR1 is GTSNPN and CDR2 SVGIG (reference sequence).

This clone was counted only a few times. The rearrangement uses TRBV2 and TRBJ2-7; possibly TRBD2 for D (6 bases). This CDR3 comprises 13 residues. V lost 4 bases and J 6 bases, leaving 13 bases between the germline ends. CDR1 is SNHLY, CDR2 FYNNEI, per germline. CDR3 loop: CASSGGEFTEQYF. For the CDR3, the DNA is TGTGCCAGCAGTGGCGGGGAATTCACCGAGCAGTACTTC. Looking up the rest from reference TRBV2 and TRBJ2-7 gives the full variable domain: EPEVTQTPSHQVTQMGQEVILRCVPISNHLYFYWYRQILGQKVEFLVSFYNNEISEKSEIFDDQFSVERPDGSNFTLKIRSTKLEDSAMYFCASSGGEFTEQYFGPGTRLTVT.